These T cell receptor beta chains were read from a single sample in a study of shared clonotypes between healthy human individuals. Assay: immunoSEQ multiplex PCR; the TCRdb copy retains only in-frame clones and omits some. The sample has roughly 1,600,000 clones, approximately 98.5% seen once. Sequencing input: naive CD4+ T cells sorted from blood. The receptor set was obtained from a man aged 30 to 39 in good health. CDR3s include the opening cysteine and the closing phenylalanine or tryptophan. The size of a clone is reported for some rows only, either as once, few or many, or as a class for expanded clones.

V gene,clone size,J gene,CDR3 protein
TRBV5-1,.,TRBJ2-7,CASSLADRYEQYF
TRBV7-2,.,TRBJ2-7,CASSLVVQRRGNF
TRBV7-8,once,TRBJ1-2,CASSLSSGTGGAQYYGYTF
TRBV7-2,.,TRBJ2-1,CASSLERGPYNEQFF
TRBV28,.,TRBJ2-2,CASKEGARELFF
TRBV21-1,.,TRBJ2-3,CASSKEAGGPSDTQYF
TRBV5-6,.,TRBJ2-1,CASSLSGGRGLNEQFF
TRBV4-1,.,TRBJ1-1,CASSPGQGGQAFF
TRBV27,.,TRBJ2-7,CASRKLAGGPGEQYF
TRBV29-1,.,TRBJ2-1,CSVAGTGVFEQFF